This entry concerns a single T cell receptor beta chain. Only in-frame clones appear in the TCRdb table, and some are missing; sequencing was by immunoSEQ multiplex PCR. The sample lists roughly 13,000 clones; over 50% were seen once. This record comes from a study of cytotoxic CD8 clonotypes in ibrutinib-treated CLL. At the level of the study: Results showed approximately 25 partial and 2 complete responses; following median 68 months, 14 remained remitted, approximately twelve advanced.

The CDR3 covers 15 residues. Deletions cut 1 base from V and 2 bases from J, with 12 bases between. Germline V gene data show CDR1 as MGHRA and CDR2 as YSYEKL. The gene calls are TRBV4-1 and TRBJ2-7, with D unresolved. Sample: PBMCs, taken at a roughly 25-month disease-progression time point, from a patient treated with ibrutinib. The clonotype comes from a human donor with chronic lymphocytic leukemia. CDR3 bases: TGCGCCAGCAGCCAAGGTCAAGCGCAGGCCTACGAGCAGTACTTC. Protein product: CASSQGQAQAYEQYF.